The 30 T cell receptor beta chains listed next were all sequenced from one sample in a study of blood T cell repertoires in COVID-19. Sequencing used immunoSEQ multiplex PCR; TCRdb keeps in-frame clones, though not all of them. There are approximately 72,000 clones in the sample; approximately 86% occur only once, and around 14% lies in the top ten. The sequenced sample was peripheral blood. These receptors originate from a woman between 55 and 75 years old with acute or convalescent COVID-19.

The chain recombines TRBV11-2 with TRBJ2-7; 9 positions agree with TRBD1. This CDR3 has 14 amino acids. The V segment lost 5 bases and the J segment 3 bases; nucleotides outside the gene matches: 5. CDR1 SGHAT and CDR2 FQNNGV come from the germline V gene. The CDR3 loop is CASSPGTGIYEQYF. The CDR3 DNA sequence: TGTGCCAGCAGCCCCGGGACAGGGATCTACGAGCAGTACTTC.

CDR3 protein: CASSFPGTGDYTF. The CDR3 region has the DNA TGCGCCAGCAGCTTCCCCGGGACAGGGGACTACACCTTC. V and J are TRBV5-1 and TRBJ1-2, with 10 positions matching TRBD1. Per the germline V gene, CDR1 is SGHRS and CDR2 is YFSETQ. The V and J ends lost 2 bases and 10 bases, in that order; junction bases with no gene match: 5. The CDR3 consists of 13 residues.

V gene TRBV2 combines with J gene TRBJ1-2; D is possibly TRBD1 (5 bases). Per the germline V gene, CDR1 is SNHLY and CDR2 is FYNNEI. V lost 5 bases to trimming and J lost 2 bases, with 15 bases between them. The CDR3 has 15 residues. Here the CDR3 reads CASSFKGRENYGYTF. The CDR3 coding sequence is TGTGCCAGCAGTTTCAAGGGGCGAGAGAACTATGGCTACACCTTC.

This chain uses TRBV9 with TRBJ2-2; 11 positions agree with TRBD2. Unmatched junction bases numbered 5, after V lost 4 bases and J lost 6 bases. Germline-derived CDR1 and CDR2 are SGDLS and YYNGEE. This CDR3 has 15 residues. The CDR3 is CASSFLGLAAGELFF. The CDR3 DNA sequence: TGTGCCAGCAGCTTCCTGGGACTAGCGGCCGGGGAGCTGTTTTTT.

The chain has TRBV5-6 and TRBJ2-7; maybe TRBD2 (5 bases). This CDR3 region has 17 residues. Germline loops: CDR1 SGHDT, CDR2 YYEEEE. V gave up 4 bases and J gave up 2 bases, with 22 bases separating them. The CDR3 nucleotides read TGTGCCAGCAGCCCATCCCCGGGAAGGGATAATACCTACGAGCAGTACTTC. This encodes CASSPSPGRDNTYEQYF.

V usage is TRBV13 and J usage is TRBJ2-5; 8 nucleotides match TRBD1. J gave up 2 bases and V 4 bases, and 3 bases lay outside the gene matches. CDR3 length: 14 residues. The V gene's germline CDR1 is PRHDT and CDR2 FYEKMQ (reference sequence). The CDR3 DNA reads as TGTGCCAGCAGCTGGGACAGGTCGCAAGAGACCCAGTACTTC. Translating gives CASSWDRSQETQYF.

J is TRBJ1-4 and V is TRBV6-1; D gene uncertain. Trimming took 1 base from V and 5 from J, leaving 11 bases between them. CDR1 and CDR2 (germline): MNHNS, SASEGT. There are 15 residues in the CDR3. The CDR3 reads CASSEELGRNEKLFF. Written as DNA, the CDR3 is TGTGCCAGCAGTGAAGAACTGGGCAGGAATGAAAAACTGTTTTTT.

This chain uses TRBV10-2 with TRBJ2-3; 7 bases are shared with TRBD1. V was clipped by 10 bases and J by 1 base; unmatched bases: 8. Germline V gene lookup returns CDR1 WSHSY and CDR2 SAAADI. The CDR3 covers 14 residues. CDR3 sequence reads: CATKDRPRTDTQYF. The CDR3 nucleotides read TGCGCCACCAAGGACAGGCCCCGCACAGATACGCAGTATTTT.

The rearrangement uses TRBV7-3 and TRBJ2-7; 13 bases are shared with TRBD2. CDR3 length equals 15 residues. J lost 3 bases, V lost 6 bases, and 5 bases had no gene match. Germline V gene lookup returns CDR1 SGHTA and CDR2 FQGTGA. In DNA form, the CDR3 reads TGTGCCAGCAGTTTAGGGACTAGCGGGATCTACGAGCAGTACTTC. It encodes CASSLGTSGIYEQYF.

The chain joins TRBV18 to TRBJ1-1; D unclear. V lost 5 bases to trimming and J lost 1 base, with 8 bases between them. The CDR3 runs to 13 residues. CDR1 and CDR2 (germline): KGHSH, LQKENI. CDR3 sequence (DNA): TGTGCCAGCTCAGCCACAGAGAACACTGAAGCTTTCTTT. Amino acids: CASSATENTEAFF.

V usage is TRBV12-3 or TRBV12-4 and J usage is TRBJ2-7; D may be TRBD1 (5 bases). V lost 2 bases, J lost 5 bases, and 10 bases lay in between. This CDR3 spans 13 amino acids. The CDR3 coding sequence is TGTGCCAGCAGTTTACAGGGTTTCCACGAGCAGTACTTC. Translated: CASSLQGFHEQYF.

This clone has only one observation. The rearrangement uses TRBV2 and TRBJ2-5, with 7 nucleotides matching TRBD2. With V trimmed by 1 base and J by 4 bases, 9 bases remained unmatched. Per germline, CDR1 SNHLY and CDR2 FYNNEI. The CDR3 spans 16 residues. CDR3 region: CASSEEAGLTPETQYF. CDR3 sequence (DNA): TGTGCCAGCAGTGAAGAAGCGGGGTTAACTCCAGAGACCCAGTACTTC.

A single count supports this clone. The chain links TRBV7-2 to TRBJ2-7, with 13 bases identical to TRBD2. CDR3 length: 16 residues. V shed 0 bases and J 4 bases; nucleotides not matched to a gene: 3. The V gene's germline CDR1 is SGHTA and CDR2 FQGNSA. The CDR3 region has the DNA TGTGCCAGCAGCTTAGCGCGGACTAGCGGGGGTTACGAGCAGTACTTC. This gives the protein CASSLARTSGGYEQYF.

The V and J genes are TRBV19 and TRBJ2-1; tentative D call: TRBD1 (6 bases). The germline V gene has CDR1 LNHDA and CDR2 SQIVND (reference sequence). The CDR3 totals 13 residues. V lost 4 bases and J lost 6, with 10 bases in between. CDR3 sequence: CASSKQGVNEQFF. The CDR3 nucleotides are TGTGCCAGTAGTAAACAGGGAGTCAATGAGCAGTTCTTC.

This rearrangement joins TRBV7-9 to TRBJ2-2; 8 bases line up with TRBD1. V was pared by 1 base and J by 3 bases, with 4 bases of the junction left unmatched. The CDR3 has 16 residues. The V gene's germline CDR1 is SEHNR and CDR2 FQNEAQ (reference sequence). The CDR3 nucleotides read TGTGCCAGCAGCTTAGAGACAGGGGTCCACACCGGGGAGCTGTTTTTT. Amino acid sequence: CASSLETGVHTGELFF. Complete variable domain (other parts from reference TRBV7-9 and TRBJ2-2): DTGVSQNPRHKITKRGQNVTFRCDPISEHNRLYWYRQTLGQGPEFLTYFQNEAQLEKSRLLSDRFSAERPKGSFSTLEIQRTEQGDSAMYLCASSLETGVHTGELFFGEGSRLTVL.

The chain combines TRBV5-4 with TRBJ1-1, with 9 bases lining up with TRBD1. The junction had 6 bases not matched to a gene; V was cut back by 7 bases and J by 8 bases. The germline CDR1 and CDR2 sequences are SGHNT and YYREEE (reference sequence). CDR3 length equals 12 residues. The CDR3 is CASAGTGIEAFF. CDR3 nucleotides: TGTGCCAGCGCCGGGACAGGGATCGAAGCTTTCTTT.

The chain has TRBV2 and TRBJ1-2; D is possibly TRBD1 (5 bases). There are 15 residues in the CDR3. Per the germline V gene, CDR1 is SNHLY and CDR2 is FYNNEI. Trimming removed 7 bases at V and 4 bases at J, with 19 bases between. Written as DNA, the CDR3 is TGTGCCAGCAATCTAGATGGGGCAGCTTTCTATGGCTACACCTTC. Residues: CASNLDGAAFYGYTF.

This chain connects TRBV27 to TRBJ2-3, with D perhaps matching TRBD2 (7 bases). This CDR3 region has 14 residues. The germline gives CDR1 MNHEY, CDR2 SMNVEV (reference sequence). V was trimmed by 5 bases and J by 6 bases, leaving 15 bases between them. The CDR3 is CASSRAGAADTQYF. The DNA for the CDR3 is TGTGCCAGCAGTCGGGCGGGGGCAGCCGATACGCAGTATTTT.

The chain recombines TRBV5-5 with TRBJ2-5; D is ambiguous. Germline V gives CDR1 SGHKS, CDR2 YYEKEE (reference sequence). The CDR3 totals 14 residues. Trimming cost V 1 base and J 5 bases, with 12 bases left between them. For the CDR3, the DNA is TGTGCCAGCAGCTTGCTGCCCGTGGAGGAGACCCAGTACTTC. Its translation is CASSLLPVEETQYF.

CDR3 bases: TGTGCCAGCAGCCATATACCGACTAGCTCGGAGACCCAGTACTTC. Translation gives CASSHIPTSSETQYF. The V call is TRBV3-1 (or the pseudogene TRBV3-2), the J call TRBJ2-5; TRBD2 matches at 7 bases. The CDR3 extends over 15 amino acids. Losses at the gene ends were 3 bases for V and 5 bases for J; bases not matched to a gene: 9. Germline CDR1 is LGHDT and CDR2 is YNNKEL (reference sequence).

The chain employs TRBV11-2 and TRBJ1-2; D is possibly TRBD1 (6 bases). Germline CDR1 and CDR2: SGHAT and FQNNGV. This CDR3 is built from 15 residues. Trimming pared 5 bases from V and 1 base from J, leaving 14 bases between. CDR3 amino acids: CASSQTGRINYGYTF. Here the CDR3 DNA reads TGTGCCAGCAGCCAAACAGGGCGGATTAACTATGGCTACACCTTC.

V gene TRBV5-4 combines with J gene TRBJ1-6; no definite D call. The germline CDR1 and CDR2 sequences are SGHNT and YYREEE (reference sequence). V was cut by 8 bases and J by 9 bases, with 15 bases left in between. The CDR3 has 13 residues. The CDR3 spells CASSPPAGSPLHF. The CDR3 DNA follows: TGTGCCAGTTCGCCGCCGGCGGGTTCACCCCTCCACTTT.

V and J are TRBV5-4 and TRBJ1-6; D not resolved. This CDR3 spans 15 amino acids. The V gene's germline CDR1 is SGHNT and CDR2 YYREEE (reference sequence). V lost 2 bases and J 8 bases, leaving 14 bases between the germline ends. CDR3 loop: CASSFTTRRDSPLHF. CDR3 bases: TGTGCCAGCAGCTTCACGACACGGAGGGATTCACCCCTCCACTTT.

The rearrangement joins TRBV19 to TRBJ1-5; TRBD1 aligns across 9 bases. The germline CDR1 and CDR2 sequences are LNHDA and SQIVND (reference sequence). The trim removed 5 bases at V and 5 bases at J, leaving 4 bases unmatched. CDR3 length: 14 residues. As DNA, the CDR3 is TGTGCCAGTAGTGGGGACAGGGCTTATCAGCCCCAGCATTTT. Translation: CASSGDRAYQPQHF.

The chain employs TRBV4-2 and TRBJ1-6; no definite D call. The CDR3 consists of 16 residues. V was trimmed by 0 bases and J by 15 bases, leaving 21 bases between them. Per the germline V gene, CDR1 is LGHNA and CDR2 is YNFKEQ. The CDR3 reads CASSQDLAAASSLLHF. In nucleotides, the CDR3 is TGTGCCAGCAGCCAAGATCTGGCGGCAGCCAGTAGTCTCCTCCACTTT.

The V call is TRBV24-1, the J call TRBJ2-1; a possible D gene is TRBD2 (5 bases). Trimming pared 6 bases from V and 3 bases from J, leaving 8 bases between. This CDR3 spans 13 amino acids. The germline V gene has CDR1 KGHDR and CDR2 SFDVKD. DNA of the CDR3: TGTGCCACCAGTACTAGTCTCTACAATGAGCAGTTCTTC. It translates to CATSTSLYNEQFF.

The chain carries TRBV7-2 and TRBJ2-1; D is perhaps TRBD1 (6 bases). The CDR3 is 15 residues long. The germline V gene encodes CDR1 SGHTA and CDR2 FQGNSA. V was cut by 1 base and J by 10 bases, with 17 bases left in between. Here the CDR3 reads CASSLVDGVRGEQFF. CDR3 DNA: TGTGCCAGCAGCTTAGTGGATGGGGTAAGGGGGGAGCAGTTCTTC.

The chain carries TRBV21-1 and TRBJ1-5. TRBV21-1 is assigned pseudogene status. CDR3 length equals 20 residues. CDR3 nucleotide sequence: TGTGCCAGCAGTTTACCTTCGGGGGGAACTAGCGGATATAGCAATCAGCCCCAGCATTTT. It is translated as CASSLPSGGTSGYSNQPQHF.

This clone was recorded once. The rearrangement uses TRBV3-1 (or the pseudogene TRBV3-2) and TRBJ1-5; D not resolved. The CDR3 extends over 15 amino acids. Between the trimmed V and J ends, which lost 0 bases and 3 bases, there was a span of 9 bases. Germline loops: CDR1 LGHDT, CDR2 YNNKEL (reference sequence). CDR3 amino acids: CASSQDARVNQPQHF. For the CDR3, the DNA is TGTGCCAGCAGCCAAGACGCGCGGGTCAATCAGCCCCAGCATTTT.

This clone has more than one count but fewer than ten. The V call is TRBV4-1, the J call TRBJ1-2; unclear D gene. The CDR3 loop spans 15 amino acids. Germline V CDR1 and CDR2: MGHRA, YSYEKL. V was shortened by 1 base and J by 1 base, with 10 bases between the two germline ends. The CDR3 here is CASSQVVAGNYGYTF. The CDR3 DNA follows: TGCGCCAGCAGCCAAGTGGTCGCGGGTAACTATGGCTACACCTTC.